The next 15 T cell receptor beta chains were all read from a single sample in a study of CXCR3-negative and CXCR3-positive naive CD8 T cells. Preparation of TRB cDNA libraries relied on 5' RACE carrying UMI labels. TCRdb reprocessed the 5' RACE reads, keeping one entry per CDR3 protein, no DNA. In total, the table holds some 130,000 distinct CDR3 sequences. Sequenced: naive CXCR3- CD8+ T cells from blood. Subset meaning: CD45RO-CCR7+CD27+CD95- naive CD8+ T cells lacking CXCR3 (TNR3-). These receptors originate from a human donor in good health. Some clones in this sample may be carry-over from other donors' samples.

The chain employs TRBV5-1 and TRBJ2-1; with no DNA, the TCRdb D assignment of TRBD2 cannot be verified. Germline CDR1 is SGHRS and CDR2 is YFSETQ. CDR3 length: 17 residues. The CDR3 reads CASSLAVRGSDRNEQFF.

The chain uses TRBV28 and TRBJ2-7. This CDR3 spans 15 amino acids. CDR1 MDHEN and CDR2 SYDVKM come from the germline V gene. CDR3: CASSLWPGESYEQYF.

The rearrangement links TRBV7-9 to TRBJ2-1; TCRdb names TRBD1, which stays unverified in the absence of DNA. This CDR3 has 16 residues. Germline V lookup: CDR1 SEHNR, CDR2 FQNEAQ (reference sequence). CDR3: CASSRPGTEGTNEQFF. The variable domain in full, completed from reference TRBV7-9 and TRBJ2-1, reads DTGVSQNPRHKITKRGQNVTFRCDPISEHNRLYWYRQTLGQGPEFLTYFQNEAQLEKSRLLSDRFSAERPKGSFSTLEIQRTEQGDSAMYLCASSRPGTEGTNEQFFGPGTRLTVL.

This chain links TRBV3-1 with TRBJ2-1; TCRdb names TRBD1, which stays unverified in the absence of DNA. The CDR3 has 14 residues. Germline V gene lookup returns CDR1 LGHDT and CDR2 YNNKEL (reference sequence). Here the CDR3 reads CASSTWTGDDEQFF.

This chain connects TRBV7-6 to TRBJ2-5; as DNA is missing, the TRBD2 call by TCRdb cannot be tested. Germline V gives CDR1 SGHVS, CDR2 FNYEAQ. CDR3 length: 14 amino acids. This CDR3 reads CASSQLADADTQYF. The whole variable domain, remainder taken from reference TRBV7-6 and TRBJ2-5, is GAGVSQSPRYKVTKRGQDVALRCDPISGHVSLYWYRQALGQGPEFLTYFNYEAQQDKSGLPNDRFSAERPEGSISTLTIQRTEQRDSAMYRCASSQLADADTQYFGPGTRLLVL.

The rearrangement links TRBV7-8 to TRBJ2-7; the D call of TRBD1 rests on TCRdb alone, since no DNA is present to check it. The CDR3 consists of 15 residues. Germline V gene sequence: CDR1 SGHVS, CDR2 FQNEAQ. This chain's CDR3 is CASSFGQGRSYEQYF.

CDR3 residues: CASSTDPFGGELFF. The chain recombines TRBV12-3 or TRBV12-4 with TRBJ1-4. The CDR3 runs 14 residues.

The J gene is TRBJ2-7, the V gene TRBV29-1; the D gene TCRdb calls, TRBD1, cannot be checked with no DNA. CDR3 length: 13 amino acids. The germline V gene encodes CDR1 SQVTM and CDR2 ANQGSEA. The CDR3 is CSVELGETYEQYF.

J is TRBJ2-1 and V is TRBV25-1; TCRdb indicates TRBD1, and absent DNA this call remains unverified. This CDR3 comprises 11 residues. Germline-derived CDR1 and CDR2 are MGHDK and SYGVNS. CDR3 residues: CASGGLNEQFF. The variable domain in full, completed from reference TRBV25-1 and TRBJ2-1, reads EADIYQTPRYLVIGTGKKITLECSQTMGHDKMYWYQQDPGMELHLIHYSYGVNSTEKGDLSSESTVSRIRTEHFPLTLESARPSHTSQYLCASGGLNEQFFGPGTRLTVL.

The chain uses TRBV29-1 and TRBJ2-3. Germline CDR1 SQVTM, CDR2 ANQGSEA. This CDR3 spans 19 amino acids. CDR3: CSVEEPEEAVFTSADTQYF.

The chain employs TRBV29-1 and TRBJ2-1. Germline CDR1 SQVTM, CDR2 ANQGSEA. The CDR3 is made up of 12 amino acids. The CDR3 reads CSVGGSYNEQFF.

This chain links TRBV7-9 with TRBJ2-7; TCRdb reports TRBD1, a call that lacks DNA to check it against. The CDR3 consists of 18 residues. Germline V gene sequence: CDR1 SEHNR, CDR2 FQNEAQ (reference sequence). The CDR3 loop reads CASSLNVGEGGLTYEQYF. Full variable domain (remainder filled in from reference TRBV7-9 and TRBJ2-7): DTGVSQNPRHKITKRGQNVTFRCDPISEHNRLYWYRQTLGQGPEFLTYFQNEAQLEKSRLLSDRFSAERPKGSFSTLEIQRTEQGDSAMYLCASSLNVGEGGLTYEQYFGPGTRLTVT.

The gene calls are TRBV12-3 or TRBV12-4 and TRBJ2-2; TCRdb names TRBD1, which stays unverified in the absence of DNA. The CDR3 has 16 residues. The CDR3 is CASRWWDGSGTGELFF.

The chain uses TRBV7-8 and TRBJ2-1; TCRdb indicates TRBD1, and absent DNA this call remains unverified. Germline V CDR1 and CDR2: SGHVS, FQNEAQ. The CDR3 covers 17 residues. CDR3 region: CASSPDVGQARGGEQFF.

The CDR3 spells CASSSDRVSFRDEQYF. The chain is built from TRBV7-9 and TRBJ2-7; TCRdb names TRBD1, which stays unverified in the absence of DNA. The CDR3 extends over 16 amino acids. Germline V gives CDR1 SEHNR, CDR2 FQNEAQ (reference sequence).